Sequencing of this T cell receptor (beta chain) was carried out in a study of CD8+ T cells in alopecia areata. cDNA reverse transcribed from extracted RNA served as the sequencing template. TCRdb keeps only in-frame clones here, not all; method: immunoSEQ multiplex PCR. The sample shows about 7,900 clones, 55% of them seen only once. The CDR3 extends over 12 amino acids. With 5 bases clipped from V and 7 bases from J, the junction kept 4 bases outside the gene matches. CDR1 is SGHTA and CDR2 is FQGNSA in the germline V gene. Peripheral blood samples and lesional scalp punch biopsies were obtained from alopecia areata patients.

Sequencing was performed on skin, taken at week 0. V and J are TRBV7-2 and TRBJ1-1, with 7 bases matching TRBD1. The TCR originated in a human donor with alopecia areata. CDR3: CASSAHRGEAFF. The CDR3 DNA reads as TGTGCCAGCAGCGCACACAGGGGTGAAGCTTTCTTT. Together with reference TRBV7-2 and TRBJ1-1, the CDR3 gives the full variable domain: GAGVSQSPSNKVTEKGKDVELRCDPISGHTALYWYRQSLGQGLEFLIYFQGNSAPDKSGLPSDRFSAERTGGSVSTLTIQRTQQEDSAVYLCASSAHRGEAFFGQGTRLTVV.